This TCR beta chain derives from a study of spatial heterogeneity in lung cancer. The CDR3 contains 14 residues. Looked up from germline, CDR1 is SGHVS and CDR2 is FNYEAQ. The V and J ends lost 4 bases and 1 base respectively, with 10 bases between them. Time point noted: blood at routine non-recurrence follow-up after resection. TCRdb recomputed calls from the 5' RACE reads with MiXCR, one row per CDR3 protein. The sample lists some 10,000 distinct CDR3 sequences; roughly 9.1% were seen once. This chain joins TRBV7-6 and TRBJ2-5; weak D call: TRBD2 (5 bases). This sequence was found in a female donor with early-stage non-small cell lung cancer. Sequenced here: PBMCs, sampled at follow-up. DNA of the CDR3: TGTGCCAGCAGCTCGACCGGGGTCCAAGAGACCCAGTACTTC. Encoded protein: CASSSTGVQETQYF.